These 8 T cell receptor beta chains share one sample of origin, sequenced in a study of type 1 regulatory T cells. Study observations and caveats: Compared with non-Tr1 cells, Tr1 cells showed a narrower TCR repertoire.

No cognate antigen is known for these TCRs. TCRdb analysed the reads with MiXCR anew, one entry per CDR3 protein. Of about 71,000 distinct CDR3 sequences listed, more than 20% are singletons. The specimen sequenced was cultured type 1 regulatory T (Tr1) cells, either the whole culture or a sorted fraction (not recorded which). The origin of the receptors is a human donor in good health.

This chain connects TRBV7-2 to TRBJ2-1, with 7 bases matching TRBD1. Germline assignment: CDR1 SGHTA and CDR2 FQGNSA. J was trimmed by 9 bases and V by 5 bases; bases with no gene match: 7. The CDR3 spans 13 residues. This CDR3 reads CASSRTRTGEQFF. The CDR3 coding sequence is TGTGCCAGCAGCCGTACTAGGACAGGTGAGCAGTTCTTC.

This clonotype occurred a few times. CDR3 amino acids: CASSSGKWGLNEKLFF. The CDR3 DNA is TGTGCCAGCAGCTCAGGGAAATGGGGACTTAATGAAAAACTGTTTTTT. The V call is TRBV7-2, the J call TRBJ1-4; TRBD1 is a possible D gene (5 bases). Germline-derived CDR1 and CDR2 are SGHTA and FQGNSA. The CDR3 is 16 amino acids. With 4 bases removed from V and 4 bases from J, the gap between germline ends came to 16 bases.

The rearrangement joins TRBV18 to TRBJ2-1; D perhaps matches TRBD1 (6 bases). Germline V CDR1 and CDR2: KGHSH, LQKENI. Trimming left V 6 bases short and J 10 bases short, with 19 bases between. The CDR3 is 14 amino acids. The CDR3 coding sequence is TGTGCCAGCTCCAACTTGGGGGCTGACTACGAGCAGTTCTTC. Protein product: CASSNLGADYEQFF.

The sample holds a few counts of this clonotype. V and J are TRBV29-1 and TRBJ2-2; D uncertain. The germline V and J ends were trimmed by 7 bases and 0 bases, with 9 bases remaining between them. The CDR3 extends over 13 amino acids. The germline gives CDR1 SQVTM, CDR2 ANQGSEA. For the CDR3, the DNA is TGCAGCGCCCTACAAGCGAACACCGGGGAGCTGTTTTTT. Its translation is CSALQANTGELFF.

V usage is TRBV7-2 and J usage is TRBJ2-1, with a possible D match to TRBD2 (7 bases). CDR1 SGHTA and CDR2 FQGNSA come from the germline V gene. Trimming cost V 5 bases and J 2 bases, with 13 bases left between them. The CDR3 loop spans 15 amino acids. The CDR3 region has the DNA TGTGCCAGCAGCCGGGACGGGGGGCCCTACAATGAGCAGTTCTTC. Translation gives CASSRDGGPYNEQFF.

The rearrangement links TRBV20-1 to TRBJ2-1, with 10 nucleotides matching TRBD2. V was pared by 1 base and J by 3 bases, with 6 bases of the junction left unmatched. Germline V gene sequence: CDR1 DFQATT, CDR2 SNEGSKA (reference sequence). This CDR3 has 16 residues. CDR3 amino acids: CSARASSGSFYNEQFF. In DNA, the CDR3 is TGCAGTGCTAGAGCTTCTAGCGGGAGTTTCTACAATGAGCAGTTCTTC.

This clonotype was counted many times. The chain is built from TRBV2 and TRBJ2-4; D may correspond to TRBD1 or TRBD2 (5 bases each). This CDR3 contains 15 residues. V lost 6 bases and J lost 3, with 15 bases in between. Per the germline V gene, CDR1 is SNHLY and CDR2 is FYNNEI. DNA for the CDR3: TGTGCCAGCAGAGACAGCCCCGGAGGCAAAAACATTCAGTACTTC. It codes for CASRDSPGGKNIQYF.

The gene calls are TRBV12-3 or TRBV12-4 and TRBJ2-3, with TRBD1 as a possible D gene (8 bases). V was trimmed by 4 bases and J by 5 bases, leaving 16 bases between them. The CDR3 loop spans 15 amino acids. The chain's CDR3 is CASSYRGGMEDTQYF. CDR3 coding DNA: TGTGCCAGCAGTTACAGGGGGGGGATGGAAGATACGCAGTATTTT.